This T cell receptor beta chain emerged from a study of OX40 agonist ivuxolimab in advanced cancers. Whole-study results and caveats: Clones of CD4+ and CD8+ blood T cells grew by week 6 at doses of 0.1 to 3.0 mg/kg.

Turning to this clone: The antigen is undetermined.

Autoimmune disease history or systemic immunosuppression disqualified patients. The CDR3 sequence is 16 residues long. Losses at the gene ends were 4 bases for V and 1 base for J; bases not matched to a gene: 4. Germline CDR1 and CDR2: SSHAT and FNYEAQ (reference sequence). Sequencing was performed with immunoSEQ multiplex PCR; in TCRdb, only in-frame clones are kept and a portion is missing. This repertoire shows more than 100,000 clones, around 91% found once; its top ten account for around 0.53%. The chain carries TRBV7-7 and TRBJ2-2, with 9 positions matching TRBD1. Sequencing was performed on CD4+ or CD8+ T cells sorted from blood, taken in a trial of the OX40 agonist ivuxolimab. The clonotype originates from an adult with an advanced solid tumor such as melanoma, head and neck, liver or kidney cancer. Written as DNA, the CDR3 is TGTGCCAGCAGCTCAAGACAGGGGGGGAACACCGGGGAGCTGTTTTTT. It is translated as CASSSRQGGNTGELFF.